The 8 T cell receptor beta chains listed next were all sequenced from one sample in a study of OX40 agonist ivuxolimab in advanced cancers. Repertoires were generated with immunoSEQ multiplex PCR, while TCRdb's copy carries only in-frame clones and drops some. In the table there are 70,000 to 95,000 clones, more than 85% of which are singletons. The sequencing used CD4+ or CD8+ T cells sorted from blood, collected in a trial of the OX40 agonist ivuxolimab. These receptors all come from an adult with an advanced solid tumor such as melanoma, head and neck, liver or kidney cancer.

The V gene is TRBV5-1, the J gene TRBJ1-1, with D possibly TRBD1 on 5 matching bases. There are 15 residues in the CDR3. Germline V gene sequence: CDR1 SGHRS, CDR2 YFSETQ. V lost 4 bases and J 0 bases, leaving 13 bases between the germline ends. The CDR3 reads CASSPAGTLNTEAFF. CDR3 DNA: TGCGCCAGCAGCCCGGCGGGGACCTTGAACACTGAAGCTTTCTTT. Full variable domain (outside the CDR3, taken from reference TRBV5-1 and TRBJ1-1): KAGVTQTPRYLIKTRGQQVTLSCSPISGHRSVSWYQQTPGQGLQFLFEYFSETQRNKGNFPGRFSGRQFSNSRSEMNVSTLELGDSALYLCASSPAGTLNTEAFFGQGTRLTVV.

The J gene is TRBJ2-3, the V gene TRBV10-3; maybe TRBD1 (6 bases). This CDR3 spans 16 amino acids. Trimming removed 6 bases at V and 2 bases at J, with 18 bases between. Germline V gene data show CDR1 as ENHRY and CDR2 as SYGVKD. The CDR3 coding sequence is TGTGCCATCAGCGACCCACAGGGAATCCTCACAGATACGCAGTATTTT. Translation gives CAISDPQGILTDTQYF.

The chain links TRBV18 to TRBJ2-1; D is uncertain. Germline V gene sequence: CDR1 KGHSH, CDR2 LQKENI. The ends were cut back, 5 bases at V and 5 bases at J, with 10 bases in the middle. The CDR3 length is 13 residues. The CDR3 DNA sequence: TGTGCCAGCTCATCACAGCCGAACAATGAGCAGTTCTTC. It codes for CASSSQPNNEQFF.

The J gene is TRBJ2-2, the V gene TRBV5-5; D ambiguous. Between the trimmed V and J ends, which lost 1 base and 7 bases, there was a span of 14 bases. This CDR3 spans 15 amino acids. Germline V CDR1 and CDR2: SGHKS, YYEKEE (reference sequence). CDR3: CASSLLLAGVGELFF. The CDR3 DNA reads TGTGCCAGCAGCTTGTTGTTAGCCGGCGTCGGGGAGCTGTTTTTT.

The chain recombines TRBV30 with TRBJ2-7; D tentatively fits TRBD1 or TRBD2 (5 bases each). The CDR3 sequence is 12 residues long. V lost 5 bases and J 3 bases, leaving 11 bases between the germline ends. Germline V gene data show CDR1 as GTSNPN and CDR2 as SVGIG (reference sequence). The CDR3 DNA reads TGTGCCTGGGGGACGGGCGTCTACGAGCAGTACTTC. Translation gives CAWGTGVYEQYF.

The chain is built from TRBV20-1 and TRBJ2-3; no clear D gene. Looked up from germline, CDR1 is DFQATT and CDR2 is SNEGSKA (reference sequence). Trimming took 2 bases from V and 1 from J, leaving 1 base between them. This CDR3 has 11 residues. The CDR3 loop reads CSARRTDTQYF. In DNA form, the CDR3 reads TGCAGTGCTAGACGCACAGATACGCAGTATTTT.

The rearrangement links TRBV28 to TRBJ1-2; D gene ambiguous. This CDR3 comprises 12 residues. Germline V gene data show CDR1 as MDHEN and CDR2 as SYDVKM. Trimming pared 2 bases from V and 6 bases from J, leaving 7 bases between. The CDR3 sequence: CASSLRVHGYTF. CDR3 DNA: TGTGCCAGCAGTTTACGGGTGCATGGCTACACCTTC.

The rearrangement uses TRBV28 and TRBJ2-1, with D tentatively TRBD1 or TRBD2 (6 bases each). The CDR3 totals 16 residues. Germline loops: CDR1 MDHEN, CDR2 SYDVKM. Deletions cut 4 bases from V and 7 bases from J, with 20 bases between. CDR3 sequence: CASSSGLWGAGNEQFF. The CDR3 bases are TGTGCCAGCAGTTCGGGTCTCTGGGGGGCTGGGAATGAGCAGTTCTTC.